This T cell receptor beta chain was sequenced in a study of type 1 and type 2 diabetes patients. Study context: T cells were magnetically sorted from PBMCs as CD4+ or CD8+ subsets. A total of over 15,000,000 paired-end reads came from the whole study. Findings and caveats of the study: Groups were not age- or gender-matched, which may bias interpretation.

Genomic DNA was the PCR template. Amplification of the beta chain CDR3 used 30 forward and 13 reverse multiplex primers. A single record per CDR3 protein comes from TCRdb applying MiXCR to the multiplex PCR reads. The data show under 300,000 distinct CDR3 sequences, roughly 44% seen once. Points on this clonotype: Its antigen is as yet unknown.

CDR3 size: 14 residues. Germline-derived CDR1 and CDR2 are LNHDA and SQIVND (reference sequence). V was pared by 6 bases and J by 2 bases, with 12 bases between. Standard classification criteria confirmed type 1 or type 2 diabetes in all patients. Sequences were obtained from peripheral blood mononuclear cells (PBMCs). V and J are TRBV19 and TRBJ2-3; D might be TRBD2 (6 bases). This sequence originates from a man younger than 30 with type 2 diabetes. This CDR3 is CASRTAGYTDTQYF. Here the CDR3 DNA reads TGTGCCAGTAGAACCGCGGGATACACAGATACGCAGTATTTT.